The 3 T cell receptor beta chains listed next were all sequenced from one sample in a study of T and B cells in COVID-19 patients. TRB was amplified from about 260-540 ng of blood genomic DNA. TRB rearrangements were amplified by multiplex PCR with BIOMED2 TRB-A/B primers. MiXCR, applied by TCRdb to the multiplex PCR reads, yields one record per CDR3 protein. The sample has roughly 9,400 distinct CDR3 sequences; around 27% are singletons. Source material: blood. The receptors stem from a human donor who had recovered from COVID-19.

This clonotype was seen a handful of times. V is TRBV7-2 and J is TRBJ2-5; D ambiguous. Trimming stripped 1 base from V and 4 bases from J, with 7 bases between. Germline-derived CDR1 and CDR2 are SGHTA and FQGNSA. The CDR3 has 13 residues. CDR3 amino acids: CASSLERGETQYF. In DNA form, the CDR3 reads TGTGCCAGCAGCTTAGAAAGAGGAGAGACCCAGTACTTC.

The rearrangement links TRBV12-3 or TRBV12-4 to TRBJ1-2, with a tentative D call TRBD1 (5 bases). This CDR3 has 14 residues. V lost 2 bases to trimming and J lost 3 bases, with 10 bases between them. CDR3: CASSLRDGYYGYTF. In DNA, the CDR3 is TGTGCCAGCAGTTTAAGGGACGGATACTATGGCTACACCTTC.

This clonotype was recorded many times. The chain combines TRBV18 with TRBJ2-1, with D tentatively TRBD1 (5 bases). Between the trimmed V and J ends, which lost 3 bases and 8 bases, there was a span of 8 bases. Germline V gene lookup returns CDR1 KGHSH and CDR2 LQKENI. This CDR3 spans 12 amino acids. The CDR3: CASSPQGDEQFF. The DNA for the CDR3 is TGTGCCAGCTCACCGCAGGGCGATGAGCAGTTCTTC. Supplemented by reference TRBV18 and TRBJ2-1, the full variable domain reads NAGVMQNPRHLVRRRGQEARLRCSPMKGHSHVYWYRQLPEEGLKFMVYLQKENIIDESGMPKERFSAEFPKEGPSILRIQQVVRGDSAAYFCASSPQGDEQFFGPGTRLTVL.